This is a list of T cell receptor beta chains from one sample in a study of T-cell reconstitution after alpha-beta-depleted transplantation in children. TCRdb fed the PCR reads into MiXCR, producing one record per CDR3 protein. Of 350,000 to 400,000 distinct CDR3 sequences listed, 13% are singletons. Sequenced material: PBMCs, taken from the stem cell graft. Receptor source: a human donor who donated a stem cell graft to a child with Fanconi anemia. The CDR3 runs from the conserved cysteine through the conserved F or W. The D gene is left open where the match is weak.

v_call	j_call	d_call	cdr3_aa
TRBV12-3/TRBV12-4	TRBJ2-7	TRBD2	CASSSTGRVSYEQYF
TRBV5-8	TRBJ2-1	TRBD2	CASSSPFGGGANEQFF
TRBV20-1	TRBJ1-5	TRBD1	CSAIPDRGLQPQHF
TRBV12-3/TRBV12-4	TRBJ1-2	-	CASSLNGQGLYGYTF
TRBV7-9	TRBJ1-3	-	CASSRLGAIGNTIYF
TRBV5-6	TRBJ2-5	TRBD1	CASSATGQETQYF
TRBV15	TRBJ2-5	-	CATSRDSHPQETQYF
TRBV7-9	TRBJ2-4	-	CASSLAAGSAKNIQYF
TRBV5-1	TRBJ2-5	-	CASSLRQDRGQYF
TRBV6-5	TRBJ1-2	-	CASSYGAGYTF
TRBV5-1	TRBJ2-3	-	CASSSGSGFGTQYF